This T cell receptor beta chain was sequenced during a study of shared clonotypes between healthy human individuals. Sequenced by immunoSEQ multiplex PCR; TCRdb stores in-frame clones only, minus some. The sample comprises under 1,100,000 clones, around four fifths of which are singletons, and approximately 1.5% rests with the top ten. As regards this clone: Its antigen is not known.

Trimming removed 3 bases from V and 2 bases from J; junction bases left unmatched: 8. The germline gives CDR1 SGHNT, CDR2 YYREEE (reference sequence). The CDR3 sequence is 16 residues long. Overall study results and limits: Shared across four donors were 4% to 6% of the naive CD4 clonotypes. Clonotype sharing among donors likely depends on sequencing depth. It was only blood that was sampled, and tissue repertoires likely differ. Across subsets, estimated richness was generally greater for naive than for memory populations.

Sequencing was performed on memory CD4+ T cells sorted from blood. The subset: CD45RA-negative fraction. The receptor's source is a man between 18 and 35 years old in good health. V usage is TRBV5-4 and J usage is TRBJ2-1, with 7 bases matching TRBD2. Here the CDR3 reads CASSSVSRGAYNEQFF. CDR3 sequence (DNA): TGTGCCAGCAGCTCAGTGTCCCGGGGGGCCTACAATGAGCAGTTCTTC.